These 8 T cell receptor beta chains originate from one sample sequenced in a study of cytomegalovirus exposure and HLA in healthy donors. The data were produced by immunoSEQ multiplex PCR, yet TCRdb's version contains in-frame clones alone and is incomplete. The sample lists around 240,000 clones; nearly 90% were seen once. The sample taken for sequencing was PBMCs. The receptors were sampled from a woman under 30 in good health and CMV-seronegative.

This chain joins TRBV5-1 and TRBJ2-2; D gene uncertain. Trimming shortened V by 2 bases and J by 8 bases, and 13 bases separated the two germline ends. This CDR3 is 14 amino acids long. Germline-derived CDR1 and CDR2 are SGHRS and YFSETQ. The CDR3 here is CASSFLSGIGELFF. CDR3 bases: TGCGCCAGCAGCTTTTTATCAGGAATAGGGGAGCTGTTTTTT.

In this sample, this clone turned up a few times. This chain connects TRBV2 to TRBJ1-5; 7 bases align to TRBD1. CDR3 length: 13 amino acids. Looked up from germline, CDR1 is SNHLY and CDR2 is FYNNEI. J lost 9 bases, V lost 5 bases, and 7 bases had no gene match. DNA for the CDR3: TGTGCCAGCAGTATGACAGGGTTTGGGCCCCAGCATTTT. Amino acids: CASSMTGFGPQHF.

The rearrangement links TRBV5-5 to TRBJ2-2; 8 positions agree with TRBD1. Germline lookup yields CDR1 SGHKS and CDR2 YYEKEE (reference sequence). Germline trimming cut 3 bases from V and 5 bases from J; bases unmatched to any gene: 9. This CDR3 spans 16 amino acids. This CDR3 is CASSSSPGQVTGELFF. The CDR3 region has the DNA TGTGCCAGCAGCTCCTCGCCGGGACAGGTGACCGGGGAGCTGTTTTTT.

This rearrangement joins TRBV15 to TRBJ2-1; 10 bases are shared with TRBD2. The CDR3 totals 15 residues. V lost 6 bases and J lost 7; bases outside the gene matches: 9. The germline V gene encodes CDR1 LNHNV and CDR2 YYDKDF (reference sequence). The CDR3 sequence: CATRPNSGGWNEQFF. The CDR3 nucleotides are TGTGCCACCAGACCGAATAGCGGGGGGTGGAATGAGCAGTTCTTC.

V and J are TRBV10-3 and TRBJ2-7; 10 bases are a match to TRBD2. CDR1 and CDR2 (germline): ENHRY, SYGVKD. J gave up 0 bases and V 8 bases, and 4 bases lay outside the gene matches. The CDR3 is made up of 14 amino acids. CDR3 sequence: CAILLAGSSYEQYV. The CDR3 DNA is TGTGCCATCCTACTAGCGGGGAGCTCCTACGAGCAGTACGTC.

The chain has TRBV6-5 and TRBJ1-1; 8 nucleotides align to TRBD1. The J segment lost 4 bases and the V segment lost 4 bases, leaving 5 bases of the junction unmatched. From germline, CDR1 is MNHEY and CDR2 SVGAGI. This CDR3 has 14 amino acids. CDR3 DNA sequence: TGTGCCAGCAGTTCCCGCACAGGGGGCACTGAAGCTTTCTTT. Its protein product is CASSSRTGGTEAFF.

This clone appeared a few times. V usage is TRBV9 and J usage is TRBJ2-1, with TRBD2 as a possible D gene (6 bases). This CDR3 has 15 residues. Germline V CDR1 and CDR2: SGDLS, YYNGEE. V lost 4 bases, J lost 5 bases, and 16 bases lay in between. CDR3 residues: CASSPLASGHNEQFF. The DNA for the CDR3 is TGTGCCAGCAGCCCTCTAGCGAGTGGACACAATGAGCAGTTCTTC.

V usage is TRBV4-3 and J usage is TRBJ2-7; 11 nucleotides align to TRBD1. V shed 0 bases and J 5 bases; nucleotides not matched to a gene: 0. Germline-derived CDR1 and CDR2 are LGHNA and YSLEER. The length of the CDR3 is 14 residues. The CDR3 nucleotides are TGCGCCAGCAGCCAAGAGGGACAGGGGGACGAGCAGTACTTC. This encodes CASSQEGQGDEQYF.